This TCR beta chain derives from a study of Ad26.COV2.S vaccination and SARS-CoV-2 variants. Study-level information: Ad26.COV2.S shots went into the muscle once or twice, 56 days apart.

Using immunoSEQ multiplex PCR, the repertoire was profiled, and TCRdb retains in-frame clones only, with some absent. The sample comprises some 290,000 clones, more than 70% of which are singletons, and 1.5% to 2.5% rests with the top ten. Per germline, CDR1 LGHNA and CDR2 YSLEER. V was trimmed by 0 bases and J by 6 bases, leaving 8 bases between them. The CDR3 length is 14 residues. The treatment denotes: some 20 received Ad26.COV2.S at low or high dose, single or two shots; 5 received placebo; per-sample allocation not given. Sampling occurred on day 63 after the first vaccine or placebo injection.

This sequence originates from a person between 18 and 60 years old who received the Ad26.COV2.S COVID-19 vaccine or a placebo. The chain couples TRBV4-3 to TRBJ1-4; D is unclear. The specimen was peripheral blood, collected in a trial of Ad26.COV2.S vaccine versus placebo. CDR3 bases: TGCGCCAGCAGCCAAGATACTGTTGATGAAAAACTGTTTTTT. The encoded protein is CASSQDTVDEKLFF.